The 12 T cell receptor beta chains reported below all come from one sample, sequenced in a study of cytomegalovirus exposure and HLA in healthy donors. TCRdb's copy holds only in-frame clones and misses some; the assay was immunoSEQ multiplex PCR. There are some 90,000 clones in the sample; around 88% occur only once, and 3% to 4% lies in the top ten. Input material: PBMCs. Every receptor here comes from a woman aged 30 to 39 in good health and CMV-seronegative.

The chain uses TRBV5-1 and TRBJ2-5; 7 bases match TRBD1. Trimming cost V 4 bases and J 4 bases; bases outside gene matches: 16. This CDR3 region has 17 residues. CDR1 SGHRS and CDR2 YFSETQ come from the germline V gene. The CDR3 sequence is CASSTNSGTDGGETQYF. The CDR3 DNA is TGCGCCAGCAGCACTAACTCCGGGACAGATGGTGGAGAGACCCAGTACTTC.

The V gene is TRBV15, the J gene TRBJ2-7, with 7 bases lining up with TRBD1. CDR1 is LNHNV, CDR2 YYDKDF, per germline (reference sequence). V lost 4 bases, J lost 2 bases, and 2 bases stayed unmatched. The CDR3 loop spans 13 amino acids. The CDR3 region is CATSTTGAYEQYF. The CDR3 DNA is TGTGCCACCAGCACAACAGGGGCCTACGAGCAGTACTTC.

CDR3 protein: CATSRRQGGANTEAFF. The CDR3 region has the DNA TGTGCCACCAGCAGAAGACAGGGAGGTGCGAACACTGAAGCTTTCTTT. The chain employs TRBV15 and TRBJ1-1; 7 bases align to TRBD1. Trimming took 2 bases from V and 1 from J; bases not matched to a gene: 7. The CDR3 totals 16 residues. CDR1 and CDR2 from the germline V gene are LNHNV and YYDKDF (reference sequence).

The CDR3 DNA reads as TGTGCCAGCAGCTTGGGGCAGGGAAACACCGGGGAGCTGTTTTTT. It encodes CASSLGQGNTGELFF. The rearrangement joins TRBV5-4 to TRBJ2-2, with D maybe TRBD1 (5 bases). Trimming shortened V by 0 bases and J by 2 bases, and 8 bases separated the two germline ends. The germline CDR1 and CDR2 sequences are SGHNT and YYREEE (reference sequence). The CDR3 loop spans 15 amino acids.

The chain couples TRBV5-1 to TRBJ2-7; 11 positions agree with TRBD1. The germline gives CDR1 SGHRS, CDR2 YFSETQ. The CDR3 has 15 residues. The ends lost 2 bases at V and 5 bases at J; junction bases unmatched: 6. CDR3 region: CASSLAGTGGDEQYF. In DNA form, the CDR3 reads TGCGCCAGCAGCTTAGCCGGGACAGGGGGGGACGAGCAGTACTTC.

This clone has a handful of counts. The chain uses TRBV19 and TRBJ2-2; D uncertain. V gave up 3 bases and J gave up 4 bases, with 6 bases separating them. CDR1 and CDR2 (germline): LNHDA, SQIVND (reference sequence). The CDR3 is made up of 13 amino acids. The CDR3 region is CASSIDITGELFF. In DNA, the CDR3 is TGTGCCAGTAGTATCGACATCACCGGGGAGCTGTTTTTT. The full variable domain, in which reference TRBV19 and TRBJ2-2 provide the parts outside the CDR3, is DGGITQSPKYLFRKEGQNVTLSCEQNLNHDAMYWYRQDPGQGLRLIYYSQIVNDFQKGDIAEGYSVSREKKESFPLTVTSAQKNPTAFYLCASSIDITGELFFGEGSRLTVL.

The chain couples TRBV9 to TRBJ2-1; unclear D gene. Germline lookup yields CDR1 SGDLS and CDR2 YYNGEE. The CDR3 runs 13 residues. The V end lost 2 bases, the J end lost 3 bases, and 6 bases lay between the germline ends. DNA for the CDR3: TGTGCCAGCAGCGTGGGCGACTACAATGAGCAGTTCTTC. It codes for CASSVGDYNEQFF.

The gene calls are TRBV19 and TRBJ2-1, with D possibly being TRBD1 (8 bases). The CDR3 covers 13 residues. The germline V and J ends were trimmed by 8 bases and 5 bases, with 13 bases remaining between them. Germline V gives CDR1 LNHDA, CDR2 SQIVND (reference sequence). This CDR3 is CASRTGRDNEQFF. The CDR3 DNA sequence: TGTGCCAGTCGGACAGGGAGGGACAATGAGCAGTTCTTC.

The rearrangement joins TRBV23-1 to TRBJ1-6; TRBD1 is a possible D gene (6 bases). TRBV23-1 is recorded as an ORF, its role being uncertain. The V end was cut by 3 bases, the J end by 7 bases, with 10 bases between. The CDR3 sequence is 14 residues long. The chain's CDR3 is CASSQGARNSPLHF. The CDR3 DNA follows: TGCGCCAGCAGTCAGGGGGCGCGGAATTCACCCCTCCACTTT.

V usage is TRBV27 and J usage is TRBJ1-2; 7 bases line up with TRBD1. The CDR3 is 16 residues long. J gave up 4 bases and V 5 bases, and 13 bases lay outside the gene matches. Per germline, CDR1 MNHEY and CDR2 SMNVEV (reference sequence). The CDR3 DNA reads as TGTGCCAGCAGTCCCAGACAGGGCCGGGAAGGCTATGGCTACACCTTC. Translated: CASSPRQGREGYGYTF.

This clone was counted between two and nine times. The V and J genes are TRBV7-9 and TRBJ2-7, with 13 positions matching TRBD2. The V segment lost 3 bases and the J segment 4 bases; nucleotides outside the gene matches: 3. The CDR3 runs 15 residues. The germline V gene has CDR1 SEHNR and CDR2 FQNEAQ (reference sequence). The CDR3 bases are TGTGCCAGCAGCTTCAGGACTAGCGGGAGTTACGAGCAGTACTTC. Translated, it gives CASSFRTSGSYEQYF. Complete variable domain (other parts from reference TRBV7-9 and TRBJ2-7): DTGVSQNPRHKITKRGQNVTFRCDPISEHNRLYWYRQTLGQGPEFLTYFQNEAQLEKSRLLSDRFSAERPKGSFSTLEIQRTEQGDSAMYLCASSFRTSGSYEQYFGPGTRLTVT.

This clone was observed once. The chain has TRBV9 and TRBJ1-1; no reliable D call. The CDR3 has 13 amino acids. V shed 10 bases and J shed 6 bases, with 19 bases lying between them. Germline V CDR1 and CDR2: SGDLS, YYNGEE. The CDR3 DNA follows: TGTGCCGGGAGGGCCCGTGTGTACGCTGAAGCTTTCTTT. Amino acid sequence: CAGRARVYAEAFF.